This entry features one T cell receptor beta chain sequence. This is likely a read error, given that the CDR3 carries no conserved phenylalanine or tryptophan at its end. No DNA is shown, since the ends of the CDR3 on it are uncertain; the CDR3 is the one TCRdb lists. Germline CDR1 SGHDT, CDR2 YYEEEE. The CDR3 is 17 residues long, ends included. TCRdb called the 5' RACE reads again in MiXCR, with one record for every CDR3 protein. The sample consists of roughly 48,000 distinct CDR3 sequences, roughly 12% of them appearing once. This record comes from a study of neurological immune-mediated disorders. The time point: longitudinal time-point 3.

The rearrangement uses TRBV5-6 and TRBJ2-5; the table's TRBD1 call for D was not verified on the DNA. The sequencing sample was made of PBMCs. This sequence was found in a male donor with HTLV-1-associated myelopathy (HAM/TSP). CDR3 in amino acids: CASSLQDAPGSPLHFGN.